The rows below give T cell receptor beta chains drawn from one sample of a study of cytomegalovirus exposure and HLA in healthy donors. Profiling relied on immunoSEQ multiplex PCR, and the TCRdb table lists in-frame clones only, not all of them. This repertoire shows some 120,000 clones, 76% found once; its top ten account for about 2%. Sequencing used PBMCs. These receptors all come from a man aged 50 or older in good health and CMV-seronegative. The CDR3 runs from the conserved cysteine through the conserved F or W. A D gene is named only where the DNA matches it firmly. Size is stated for part of the rows, as once, few or many counts, or as a class when the clone is expanded.

abundance: .
v_gene: TRBV25-1
j_gene: TRBJ2-7
len: 13
d_gene: TRBD2
CDR3aa: CASTLAGSYEQYF
CDR3nt: TGTGCCAGCACTCTAGCGGGGAGCTACGAGCAGTACTTC

abundance: .
v_gene: TRBV10-3
j_gene: TRBJ2-2
len: 13
d_gene: TRBD1
CDR3aa: CATRQGAVGELFF
CDR3nt: TGTGCCACGCGGCAGGGGGCGGTCGGGGAGCTGTTTTTT

abundance: .
v_gene: TRBV7-9
j_gene: TRBJ2-1
len: 17
d_gene: .
CDR3aa: CASSLRQYEGSYNEQFF
CDR3nt: TGTGCCAGCAGCCTCCGGCAATATGAGGGTTCCTACAATGAGCAGTTCTTC

abundance: .
v_gene: TRBV19
j_gene: TRBJ1-1
len: 15
d_gene: TRBD1
CDR3aa: CASSPSTGVGTEAFF
CDR3nt: TGTGCCAGTAGCCCCTCAACAGGGGTGGGCACTGAAGCTTTCTTT

abundance: .
v_gene: TRBV7-9
j_gene: TRBJ2-3
len: 16
d_gene: .
CDR3aa: CSSRNSQQGPEDTQYF
CDR3nt: TGTTCCAGCAGAAACAGCCAACAGGGACCCGAAGATACGCAGTATTTT

abundance: .
v_gene: TRBV23-1
j_gene: TRBJ2-3
len: 13
d_gene: .
CDR3aa: CASGKTRLGAQYF
CDR3nt: TGCGCCAGCGGAAAGACTCGACTGGGAGCGCAGTATTTT

abundance: .
v_gene: TRBV10-3
j_gene: TRBJ2-1
len: 13
d_gene: TRBD2
CDR3aa: CAIARGERNEQFF
CDR3nt: TGTGCCATCGCCCGGGGGGAGCGGAATGAGCAGTTCTTC

abundance: .
v_gene: TRBV2
j_gene: TRBJ1-3
len: 15
d_gene: .
CDR3aa: CASSVEASSGNTIYF
CDR3nt: TGTGCCAGCAGTGTCGAGGCAAGCTCTGGAAACACCATATATTTT

abundance: .
v_gene: TRBV2
j_gene: TRBJ1-4
len: 14
d_gene: TRBD1
CDR3aa: CASTPDRVSEKLFF
CDR3nt: TGTGCCAGCACTCCGGACAGGGTTAGTGAAAAACTGTTTTTT

abundance: .
v_gene: TRBV5-4
j_gene: TRBJ1-6
len: 18
d_gene: TRBD1
CDR3aa: CASSSGKTGGSYNSPLHF
CDR3nt: TGTGCCAGCAGCTCGGGGAAAACAGGGGGTTCCTATAATTCACCCCTCCACTTT

abundance: .
v_gene: TRBV6-4
j_gene: TRBJ2-2
len: 13
d_gene: .
CDR3aa: CASSEGRTGELFF
CDR3nt: TGTGCCAGCAGTGAGGGCCGTACCGGGGAGCTGTTTTTT

abundance: .
v_gene: TRBV7-2
j_gene: TRBJ1-6
len: 15
d_gene: TRBD1
CDR3aa: CASSFRQGGSPPLHF
CDR3nt: TGTGCCAGCAGCTTCAGACAGGGGGGGAGTCCACCCCTCCACTTT

abundance: .
v_gene: TRBV5-4
j_gene: TRBJ2-1
len: 13
d_gene: TRBD2
CDR3aa: CASSDPLAGGQFF
CDR3nt: TGTGCCAGCAGCGACCCCCTAGCGGGGGGGCAGTTCTTC

abundance: few
v_gene: TRBV6-1
j_gene: TRBJ1-3
len: 17
d_gene: .
CDR3aa: CASSEALGGNSGNTIYF
CDR3nt: TGTGCCAGCAGTGAAGCGCTCGGAGGGAACTCTGGAAACACCATATATTTT

abundance: few
v_gene: TRBV5-1
j_gene: TRBJ2-2
len: 16
d_gene: TRBD1
CDR3aa: CASSLGTGGNTGELFF
CDR3nt: TGCGCCAGCAGCTTGGGGACAGGGGGGAACACCGGGGAGCTGTTTTTT

abundance: .
v_gene: TRBV4-2
j_gene: TRBJ2-1
len: 15
d_gene: .
CDR3aa: CASSQVFSVYNEQFF
CDR3nt: TGTGCCAGCAGCCAAGTATTCAGCGTATACAATGAGCAGTTCTTC

abundance: few
v_gene: TRBV5-1
j_gene: TRBJ2-3
len: 17
d_gene: .
CDR3aa: CASSLGWGGTSTDTQYF
CDR3nt: TGCGCCAGCAGCTTGGGATGGGGGGGCACAAGCACAGATACGCAGTATTTT

abundance: once
v_gene: TRBV7-9
j_gene: TRBJ1-2
len: 18
d_gene: TRBD1
CDR3aa: CASSLVTGATPSSYGYTF
CDR3nt: TGTGCCAGCAGCTTAGTTACAGGGGCCACCCCATCCTCCTATGGCTACACCTTC

abundance: .
v_gene: TRBV5-1
j_gene: TRBJ2-3
len: 16
d_gene: TRBD2
CDR3aa: CASTELAGGLVDTQYF
CDR3nt: TGCGCCAGCACGGAACTAGCGGGGGGGCTGGTAGATACGCAGTATTTT

abundance: .
v_gene: TRBV19
j_gene: TRBJ2-1
len: 14
d_gene: TRBD2
CDR3aa: CASHQAGVYNEQFF
CDR3nt: TGTGCCAGTCACCAGGCGGGGGTCTACAATGAGCAGTTCTTC

abundance: .
v_gene: TRBV28
j_gene: TRBJ2-4
len: 22
d_gene: TRBD2
CDR3aa: CASSGAGAPSRWAGRTKNIQYF
CDR3nt: TGTGCCAGCAGTGGGGCGGGAGCCCCTTCTCGTTGGGCGGGGCGGACGAAAAACATTCAGTACTTC

abundance: .
v_gene: TRBV9
j_gene: TRBJ2-1
len: 13
d_gene: .
CDR3aa: CASSKDIYNEQFF
CDR3nt: TGTGCCAGCAGCAAGGACATCTACAATGAGCAGTTCTTC

abundance: few
v_gene: TRBV6-5
j_gene: TRBJ2-1
len: 14
d_gene: TRBD1
CDR3aa: CASSYPGQGNEQFF
CDR3nt: TGTGCCAGCAGTTACCCCGGACAGGGGAATGAGCAGTTCTTC

abundance: once
v_gene: TRBV2
j_gene: TRBJ2-7
len: 13
d_gene: .
CDR3aa: CASSAPPGREQYF
CDR3nt: TGTGCCAGCAGTGCCCCCCCAGGGCGCGAGCAGTACTTC

abundance: .
v_gene: TRBV4-1
j_gene: TRBJ1-2
len: 14
d_gene: TRBD1
CDR3aa: CASSQMGDSEGYTF
CDR3nt: TGCGCCAGCAGTCAGATGGGGGACAGTGAGGGCTACACCTTC

abundance: .
v_gene: TRBV4-3
j_gene: TRBJ2-3
len: 16
d_gene: TRBD2
CDR3aa: CASSTRTGGPADTQYF
CDR3nt: TGCGCCAGCAGCACAAGAACGGGGGGGCCGGCAGATACGCAGTATTTT

abundance: .
v_gene: TRBV7-9
j_gene: TRBJ1-2
len: 15
d_gene: TRBD1
CDR3aa: CASSFKGARSYGYTF
CDR3nt: TGTGCCAGCAGCTTTAAGGGGGCGCGTAGCTATGGCTACACCTTC